This TCR beta chain was sequenced in a study of blood T cell repertoires in COVID-19 (dated by TCRdb to about 2020). For context, the study as a whole: Collaborator samples came from the United States, Italy and Spain and covered acute and convalescent phases of COVID-19. Samples were obtained from the ongoing ImmuneRACE study (first 160 participants) and from 1,254 subjects provided by 6 global collaborators. Subjects who had been exposed to COVID-19, were actively infected with it, or had recovered from it provided the deeply sampled blood TCRbeta repertoires that made up the dataset. A de-identified subject ID, COVID-19 status, age in years and sex were almost always included in the sample metadata. The repertoires were released in a freely available public database meant as a resource for research on the immune response to SARS-CoV-2. Where available, HLA class I and class II types were obtained from metadata supplied by the sample provider rather than from assay-based typing. The material from the prospective study consisted of cDNA or gDNA derived from T cells, B-cell-depleted T cells, or PBMCs.

V lost 2 bases and J lost 4 bases, and the count of bases not matched to a germline gene is 15. From the cysteine through the phenylalanine, the CDR3 covers 19 amino acids. This entry keeps only the CDR3 DNA: 57 bases, framed from base 1. According to the germline V gene (reference sequence), CDR1 reads MNHEY and CDR2 reads SMNVEV. Collaborating institutions collected whole blood in K2EDTA tubes following their own protocols. For TCRbeta analysis, collaborators shipped samples in one of three forms: frozen whole blood, isolated PBMCs, or DNA extracted from either of those sample types. TCRbeta CDR3 regions were amplified from genomic DNA by means of the immunoSEQ Assay, a bias-controlled multiplex PCR. The authors' pipeline ran thus. Nucleated cell counts per sample were estimated from amplification of reference gene primers within the assay. To quantify the absolute abundance of each unique TCRbeta CDR3 rearrangement, sequence reads were collapsed and filtered. For each sample, productive Simpson clonality was calculated by taking the square root of Simpson's diversity index across productive rearrangements. The clones in this table, taken by TCRdb from immuneACCESS, are in-frame only. Not every clone is retained; where verified, under half of the shortfall comes from an unresolved V gene, and the cause of the rest is unknown. V and J calls and clone size are those listed in that table; D and trimming were worked out from the DNA. The sample profile shows approximately 270,000 clones; around nine tenths of them were found once. The top ten clonotypes cover approximately 10% of the sample.

What the study reported, not specific to this receptor: Clinical and demographic metadata were provided uncurated, with the amount varying by source and participant.

As for this clone: The target of this receptor is not known. There are no base qualities to consult, and no much larger clone falls within one base.

The chain is assembled from TRBV27 and TRBJ2-7; TRBD2 aligns with 12 central bases. The sample taken for sequencing was peripheral blood. This sequence originates from a man aged 40-49 years with active or convalescent COVID-19. The CDR3 here reads CASSLKPLLASGGVYEQYF. The DNA reads as follows: TGTGCCAGCAGTTTAAAACCCCTCCTAGCTAGCGGGGGGGTATACGAGCAGTACTTC.